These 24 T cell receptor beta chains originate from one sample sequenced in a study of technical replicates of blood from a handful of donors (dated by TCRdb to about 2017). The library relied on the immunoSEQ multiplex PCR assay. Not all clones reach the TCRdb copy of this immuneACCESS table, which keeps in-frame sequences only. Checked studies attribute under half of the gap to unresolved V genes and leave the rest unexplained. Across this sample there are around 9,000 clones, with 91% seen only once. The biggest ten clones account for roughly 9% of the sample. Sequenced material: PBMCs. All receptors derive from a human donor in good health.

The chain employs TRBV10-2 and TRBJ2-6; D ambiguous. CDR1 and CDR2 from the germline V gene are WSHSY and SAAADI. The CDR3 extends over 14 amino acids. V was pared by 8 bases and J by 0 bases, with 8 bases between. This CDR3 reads CASLTGSGANVLTF. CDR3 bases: TGCGCCAGCCTCACGGGCTCTGGGGCCAACGTCCTGACTTTC.

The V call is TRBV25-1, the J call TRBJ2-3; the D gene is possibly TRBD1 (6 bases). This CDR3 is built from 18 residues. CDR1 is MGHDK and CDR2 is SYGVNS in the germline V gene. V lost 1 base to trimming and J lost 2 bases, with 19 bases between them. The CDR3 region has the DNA TGTGCCAGCAGTGAATCGGTTTTGTCGGGACACAACACAGATACGCAGTATTTT. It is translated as CASSESVLSGHNTDTQYF.

The CDR3: CAWSVRDRVIKSNQPQHF. As DNA, the CDR3 is TGTGCCTGGAGTGTTAGGGACAGGGTGATAAAGAGCAATCAGCCCCAGCATTTT. J is TRBJ1-5 and V is TRBV30; TRBD1 matches 9 bases. Germline trimming cut 0 bases from V and 1 base from J; bases unmatched to any gene: 10. This CDR3 has 18 residues. Germline V gene lookup returns CDR1 GTSNPN and CDR2 SVGIG (reference sequence).

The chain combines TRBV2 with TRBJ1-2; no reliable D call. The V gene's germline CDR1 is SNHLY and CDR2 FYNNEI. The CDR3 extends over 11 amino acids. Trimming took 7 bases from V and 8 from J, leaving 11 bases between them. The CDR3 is CASTAREGYTF. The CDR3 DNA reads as TGTGCCAGCACAGCACGGGAAGGCTACACCTTC. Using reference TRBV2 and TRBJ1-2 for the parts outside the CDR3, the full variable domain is EPEVTQTPSHQVTQMGQEVILRCVPISNHLYFYWYRQILGQKVEFLVSFYNNEISEKSEIFDDQFSVERPDGSNFTLKIRSTKLEDSAMYFCASTAREGYTFGSGTRLTVV.

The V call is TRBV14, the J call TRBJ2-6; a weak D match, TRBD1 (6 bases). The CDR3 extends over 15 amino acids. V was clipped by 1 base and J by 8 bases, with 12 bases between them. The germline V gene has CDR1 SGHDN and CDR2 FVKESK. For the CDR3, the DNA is TGTGCCAGCAGCCAAGGGCTTCGGGACACCAACGTCCTGACTTTC. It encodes CASSQGLRDTNVLTF.

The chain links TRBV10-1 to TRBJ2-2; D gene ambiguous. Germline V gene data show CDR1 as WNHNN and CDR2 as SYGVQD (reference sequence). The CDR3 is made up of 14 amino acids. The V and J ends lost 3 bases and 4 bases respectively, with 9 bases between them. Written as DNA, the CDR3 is TGCGCCAGCAGTGAAAGTGCGGTCACCGGGGAGCTGTTTTTT. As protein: CASSESAVTGELFF.

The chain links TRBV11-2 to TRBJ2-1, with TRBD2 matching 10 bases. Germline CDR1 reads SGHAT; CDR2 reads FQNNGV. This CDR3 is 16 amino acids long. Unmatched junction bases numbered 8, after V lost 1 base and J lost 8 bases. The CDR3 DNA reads TGTGCCAGCAGCTTAGTAGCGGGAGGAGGACAGTATGAGCAGTTCTTC. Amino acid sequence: CASSLVAGGGQYEQFF.

The CDR3 DNA follows: TGTGCCTGGAGTTTGCTATGGGAGCAGTTCTTC. It translates to CAWSLLWEQFF. This sequence joins TRBV30 and TRBJ2-1; no reliable D call. The CDR3 is made up of 11 amino acids. CDR1 is GTSNPN, CDR2 SVGIG, per germline (reference sequence). Trimming removed 2 bases from V and 10 bases from J, with 9 bases in between.

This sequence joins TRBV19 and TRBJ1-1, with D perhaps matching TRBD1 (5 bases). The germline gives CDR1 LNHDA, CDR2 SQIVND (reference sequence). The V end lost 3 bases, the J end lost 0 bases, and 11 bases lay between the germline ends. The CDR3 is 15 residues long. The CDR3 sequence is CASSMAGRMNTEAFF. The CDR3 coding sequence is TGTGCCAGTAGTATGGCAGGGAGGATGAACACTGAAGCTTTCTTT.

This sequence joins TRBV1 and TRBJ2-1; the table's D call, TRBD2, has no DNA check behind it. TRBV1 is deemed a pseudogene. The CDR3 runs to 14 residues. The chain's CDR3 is CTSSQGLAGNEQFF. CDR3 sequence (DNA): TGCACCAGCAGCCAAGGGCTAGCGGGCAATGAGCAGTTCTTC.

The CDR3 is CASSPTGGLLSSYEQYF. CDR3 DNA sequence: TGTGCCAGCTCACCCACCGGGGGACTTCTTAGCTCCTACGAGCAGTACTTC. This chain joins TRBV18 and TRBJ2-7; tentatively, D is TRBD2 (6 bases). The CDR3 covers 17 residues. V was trimmed by 3 bases and J by 0 bases, leaving 18 bases between them. Germline V lookup: CDR1 KGHSH, CDR2 LQKENI.

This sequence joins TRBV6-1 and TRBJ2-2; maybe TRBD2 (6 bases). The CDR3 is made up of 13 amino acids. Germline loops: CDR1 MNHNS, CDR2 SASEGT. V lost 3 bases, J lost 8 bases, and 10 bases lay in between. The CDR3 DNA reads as TGTGCCAGCAGTGACCTAGCGAAGGGGGAGCTGTTTTTT. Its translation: CASSDLAKGELFF.

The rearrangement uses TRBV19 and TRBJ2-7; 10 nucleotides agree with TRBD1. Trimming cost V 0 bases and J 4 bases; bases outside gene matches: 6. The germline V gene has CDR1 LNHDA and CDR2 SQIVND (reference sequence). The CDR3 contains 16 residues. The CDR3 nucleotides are TGTGCCAGTAGTATAGAAGGGGGACAGGGGAGATACGAGCAGTACTTC. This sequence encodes CASSIEGGQGRYEQYF.

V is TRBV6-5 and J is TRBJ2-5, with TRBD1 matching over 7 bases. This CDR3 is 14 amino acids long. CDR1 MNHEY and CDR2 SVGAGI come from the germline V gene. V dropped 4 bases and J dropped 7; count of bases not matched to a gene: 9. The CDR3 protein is CASSSWTGIGTQYF. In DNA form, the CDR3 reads TGTGCCAGCAGTTCCTGGACAGGAATTGGGACCCAGTACTTC.

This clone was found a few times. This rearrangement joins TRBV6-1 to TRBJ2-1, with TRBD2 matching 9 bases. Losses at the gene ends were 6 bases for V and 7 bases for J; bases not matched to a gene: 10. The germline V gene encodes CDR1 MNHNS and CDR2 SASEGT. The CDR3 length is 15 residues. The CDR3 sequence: CASSSEAGGLNEQFF. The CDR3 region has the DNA TGTGCCAGCAGCTCTGAAGCGGGAGGTTTAAATGAGCAGTTCTTC.

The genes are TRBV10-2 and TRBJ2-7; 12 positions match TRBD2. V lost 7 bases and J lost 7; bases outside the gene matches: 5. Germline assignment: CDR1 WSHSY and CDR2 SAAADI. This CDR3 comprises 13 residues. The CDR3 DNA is TGCGCCAGCACGACTAGCGGGAGTTATGAGCAGTACTTC. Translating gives CASTTSGSYEQYF.

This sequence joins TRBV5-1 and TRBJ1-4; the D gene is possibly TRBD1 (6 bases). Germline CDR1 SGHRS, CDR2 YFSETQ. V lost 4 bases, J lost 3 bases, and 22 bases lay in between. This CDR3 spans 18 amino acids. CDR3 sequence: CASSQITSGDGANEKLFF. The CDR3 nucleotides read TGCGCCAGCAGCCAAATTACGTCAGGGGATGGGGCTAATGAAAAACTGTTTTTT.

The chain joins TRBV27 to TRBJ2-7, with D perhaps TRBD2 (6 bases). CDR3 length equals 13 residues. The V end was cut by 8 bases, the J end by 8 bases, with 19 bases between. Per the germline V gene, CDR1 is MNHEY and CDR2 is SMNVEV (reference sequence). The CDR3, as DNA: TGTGCCAGCGCACGGGAGCTACGAACCCAGCAGTACTTC. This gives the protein CASARELRTQQYF.

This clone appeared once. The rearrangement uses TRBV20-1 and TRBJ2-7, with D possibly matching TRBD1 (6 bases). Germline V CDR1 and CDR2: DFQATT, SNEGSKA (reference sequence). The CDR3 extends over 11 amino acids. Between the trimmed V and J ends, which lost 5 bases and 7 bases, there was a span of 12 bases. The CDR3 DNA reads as TGCAGTGCTGTCAACCAGGGGGAGCAGTACTTC. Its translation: CSAVNQGEQYF.

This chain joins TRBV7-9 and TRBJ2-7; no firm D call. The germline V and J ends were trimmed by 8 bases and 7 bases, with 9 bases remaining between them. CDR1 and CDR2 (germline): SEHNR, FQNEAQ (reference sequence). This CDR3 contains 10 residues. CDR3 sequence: CASGYMEQYF. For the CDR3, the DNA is TGTGCCAGCGGCTACATGGAGCAGTACTTC. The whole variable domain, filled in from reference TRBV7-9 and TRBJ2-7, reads DTGVSQNPRHKITKRGQNVTFRCDPISEHNRLYWYRQTLGQGPEFLTYFQNEAQLEKSRLLSDRFSAERPKGSFSTLEIQRTEQGDSAMYLCASGYMEQYFGPGTRLTVT.

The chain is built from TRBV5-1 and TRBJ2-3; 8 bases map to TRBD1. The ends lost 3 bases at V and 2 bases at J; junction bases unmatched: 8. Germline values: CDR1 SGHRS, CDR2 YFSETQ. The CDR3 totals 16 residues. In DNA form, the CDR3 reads TGCGCCAGCAGCTCCGGACAGGGTGGGTCCACAGATACGCAGTATTTT. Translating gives CASSSGQGGSTDTQYF. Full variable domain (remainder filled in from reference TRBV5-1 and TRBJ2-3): KAGVTQTPRYLIKTRGQQVTLSCSPISGHRSVSWYQQTPGQGLQFLFEYFSETQRNKGNFPGRFSGRQFSNSRSEMNVSTLELGDSALYLCASSSGQGGSTDTQYFGPGTRLTVL.

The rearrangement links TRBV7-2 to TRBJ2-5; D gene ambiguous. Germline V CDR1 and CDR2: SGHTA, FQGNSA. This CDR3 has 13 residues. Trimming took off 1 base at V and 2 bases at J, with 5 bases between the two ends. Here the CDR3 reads CASSLERQETQYF. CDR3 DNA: TGTGCCAGCAGCTTAGAACGGCAAGAGACCCAGTACTTC.

The CDR3 nucleotides read TGTGCCAGCAGCTTAGCAGCGGGGAGCTCCTACAATGAGCAGTTCTTC. Its translation: CASSLAAGSSYNEQFF. This chain links TRBV7-9 with TRBJ2-1; TRBD2 aligns across 7 bases. The germline V gene has CDR1 SEHNR and CDR2 FQNEAQ (reference sequence). Germline trimming cut 0 bases from V and 0 bases from J; bases unmatched to any gene: 2. This CDR3 is built from 16 residues.

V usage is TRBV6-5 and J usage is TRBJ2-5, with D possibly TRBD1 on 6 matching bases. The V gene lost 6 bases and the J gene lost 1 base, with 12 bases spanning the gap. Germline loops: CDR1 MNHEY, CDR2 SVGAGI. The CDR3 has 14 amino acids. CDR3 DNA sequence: TGTGCCAGCAGAACCGACAGGTTCCAAGAGACCCAGTACTTC. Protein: CASRTDRFQETQYF.